One sample yielded the 25 T cell receptor beta chains listed below, sequenced in a study of PD-L1 blockade in urothelial cancer. Libraries were prepared by immunoSEQ multiplex PCR; TCRdb keeps only in-frame clonotypes and omits some of them. Altogether 35,000 to 45,000 clones are present, approximately 90% being singletons, with the ten largest covering roughly an eighth. This material consisted of PBMCs, taken around atezolizumab (anti-PD-L1) treatment. The source is an older woman with urothelial cancer.

The chain uses TRBV9 and TRBJ1-4, with 8 bases that match TRBD1. Trimming cost V 6 bases and J 7 bases; bases outside gene matches: 26. Looked up from germline, CDR1 is SGDLS and CDR2 is YYNGEE. The CDR3 spans 20 residues. The CDR3 DNA reads as TGTGCCAGCACCTCCCATGAGTTAGGACAGGGACCCCCCGACTCTGAAAAACTGTTTTTT. Translating it yields CASTSHELGQGPPDSEKLFF.

This chain joins TRBV6-5 and TRBJ1-1; 7 nucleotides align to TRBD1. The germline V gene encodes CDR1 MNHEY and CDR2 SVGAGI. This CDR3 is 13 amino acids long. V shed 5 bases and J 3 bases; nucleotides not matched to a gene: 3. The CDR3 DNA is TGTGCCAGCAGTATACAGGGGTACACTGAAGCTTTCTTT. This translates into CASSIQGYTEAFF.

This clone was counted a few times. This sequence joins TRBV4-1 and TRBJ1-4; D possibly corresponds to TRBD1 (5 bases). The CDR3 length is 15 residues. Germline V lookup: CDR1 MGHRA, CDR2 YSYEKL. Trimming took 1 base from V and 2 from J, leaving 8 bases between them. The CDR3 reads CASSQVPGTNEKLFF. The DNA of the CDR3 is TGCGCCAGCAGCCAAGTTCCAGGGACTAATGAAAAACTGTTTTTT.

The chain links TRBV7-2 to TRBJ2-7, with D perhaps matching TRBD2 (5 bases). This CDR3 is built from 15 residues. V lost 5 bases, J lost 5 bases, and 19 bases lay in between. CDR1 is SGHTA, CDR2 FQGNSA, per germline. CDR3 sequence: CASSVGNTPSNEQYF. The CDR3, as DNA: TGTGCCAGCAGCGTCGGGAACACCCCGTCCAACGAGCAGTACTTC.

The genes are TRBV4-1 and TRBJ2-2, with a tentative D call TRBD1 (6 bases). The CDR3 totals 16 residues. V was shortened by 0 bases and J by 6 bases, with 14 bases between the two germline ends. The germline gives CDR1 MGHRA, CDR2 YSYEKL. The CDR3 coding sequence is TGCGCCAGCAGCCAAGATTGGACAGAGGGGGCCGGGGAGCTGTTTTTT. Protein: CASSQDWTEGAGELFF.

The genes are TRBV9 and TRBJ2-7; 8 bases map to TRBD1. Trimming removed 3 bases from V and 7 bases from J; junction bases left unmatched: 12. Germline lookup yields CDR1 SGDLS and CDR2 YYNGEE. The CDR3 covers 15 residues. The CDR3 coding sequence is TGTGCCAGCAGCGCCGAAGCGACAGGGGCGAGTGAGCAGTACTTC. Protein product: CASSAEATGASEQYF.

The chain links TRBV18 to TRBJ2-5; 7 bases match TRBD1. The CDR3 covers 16 residues. Germline trimming cut 6 bases from V and 5 bases from J; bases unmatched to any gene: 15. Per germline, CDR1 KGHSH and CDR2 LQKENI. The CDR3 loop reads CASSENKQGSRETQYF. The DNA for the CDR3 is TGTGCCAGCTCGGAAAACAAACAGGGGTCGCGGGAGACCCAGTACTTC.

The chain links TRBV15 to TRBJ1-1; the D is unclear. CDR3 length equals 12 residues. Germline CDR1 and CDR2: LNHNV and YYDKDF (reference sequence). The ends were cut back, 0 bases at V and 4 bases at J, with 3 bases in the middle. CDR3 region: CATSRDSTEAFF. CDR3 DNA sequence: TGTGCCACCAGCAGAGATAGCACTGAAGCTTTCTTT.

The chain combines TRBV18 with TRBJ2-3; D unclear. The CDR3 runs to 15 residues. Trimming took off 2 bases at V and 3 bases at J, with 12 bases between the two ends. Per germline, CDR1 KGHSH and CDR2 LQKENI. The CDR3 nucleotides read TGTGCCAGCTCACCAAGCAGAACCGGGACAGATACGCAGTATTTT. Amino acid sequence: CASSPSRTGTDTQYF.

The chain uses TRBV5-4 and TRBJ2-5, with 7 bases fitting TRBD2. This CDR3 contains 14 residues. V dropped 6 bases and J dropped 3; count of bases not matched to a gene: 8. Germline V lookup: CDR1 SGHNT, CDR2 YYREEE (reference sequence). CDR3 sequence reads: CASNPGLVEETQYF. As DNA, the CDR3 is TGTGCCAGCAACCCAGGACTAGTTGAAGAGACCCAGTACTTC.

This clone came up once. The chain has TRBV4-1 and TRBJ2-3; TRBD2 aligns across 11 bases. Germline CDR1 reads MGHRA; CDR2 reads YSYEKL. The CDR3 consists of 19 residues. V shed 6 bases and J 2 bases; nucleotides not matched to a gene: 16. CDR3 bases: TGCGCCAGCAGGCCTTCCCGCACGGGGACTAGCGGATTCACAGATACGCAGTATTTT. This codes for CASRPSRTGTSGFTDTQYF.

This rearrangement joins TRBV6-5 to TRBJ2-7; possible D gene TRBD1, 6 bases. The CDR3 has 15 amino acids. V lost 0 bases and J lost 3, with 12 bases in between. Germline CDR1 reads MNHEY; CDR2 reads SVGAGI. Here the CDR3 DNA reads TGTGCCAGCAGTTACTCCCCGACAGGTTACTACGAGCAGTACTTC. This sequence encodes CASSYSPTGYYEQYF.

The chain couples TRBV5-6 to TRBJ2-3, with a possible D match to TRBD1 (6 bases). Trimming removed 4 bases from V and 3 bases from J, with 21 bases in between. Germline V lookup: CDR1 SGHDT, CDR2 YYEEEE. This CDR3 is 17 amino acids long. CDR3: CASSAQYRDLRTDTQYF. The CDR3 nucleotides are TGTGCCAGCAGCGCACAGTACAGGGATTTGCGAACAGATACGCAGTATTTT.

The chain links TRBV27 to TRBJ2-2, with a possible D match to TRBD2 (5 bases). Germline CDR1 is MNHEY and CDR2 is SMNVEV (reference sequence). The CDR3 length is 15 residues. With 0 bases removed from V and 1 base from J, the gap between germline ends came to 6 bases. The CDR3 loop reads CASSLSRGNTGELFF. The CDR3 DNA sequence: TGTGCCAGCAGTTTATCACGGGGGAACACCGGGGAGCTGTTTTTT.

This chain links TRBV18 with TRBJ2-3; a weak D match, TRBD1 (5 bases). Germline values: CDR1 KGHSH, CDR2 LQKENI. Between the trimmed V and J ends, which lost 2 bases and 4 bases, there was a span of 13 bases. This CDR3 has 15 residues. The CDR3 spells CASSPSTVLSDTQYF. Written as DNA, the CDR3 is TGTGCCAGCTCACCATCGACAGTGTTATCAGATACGCAGTATTTT.

The CDR3 region is CASSLRGYEQYF. The CDR3 nucleotides read TGTGCCAGCAGTTTACGGGGGTACGAGCAGTACTTC. The chain carries TRBV28 and TRBJ2-7; maybe TRBD2 (6 bases). Per the germline V gene, CDR1 is MDHEN and CDR2 is SYDVKM. There are 12 residues in the CDR3. Trimming removed 2 bases at V and 4 bases at J, with 6 bases between.

This chain links TRBV29-1 with TRBJ1-1, with 9 bases identical to TRBD1. The germline V gene has CDR1 SQVTM and CDR2 ANQGSEA. V shed 7 bases and J 3 bases; nucleotides not matched to a gene: 6. CDR3 size: 13 residues. CDR3 protein: CSAVGTGHTEAFF. CDR3 nucleotides: TGCAGCGCCGTCGGGACAGGGCACACTGAAGCTTTCTTT.

The rearrangement uses TRBV4-3 and TRBJ2-4, with 7 bases matching TRBD1. The length of the CDR3 is 17 residues. Germline trimming cut 1 base from V and 0 bases from J; bases unmatched to any gene: 6. Germline V gene lookup returns CDR1 LGHNA and CDR2 YSLEER. Written as DNA, the CDR3 is TGCGCCAGCAGCCAAGCCGCTACAGGGGTAGCCAAAAACATTCAGTACTTC. It yields the protein CASSQAATGVAKNIQYF.

The chain is built from TRBV10-3 and TRBJ2-7, with 9 positions matching TRBD1. The length of the CDR3 is 13 residues. The J segment lost 4 bases and the V segment lost 6 bases, leaving 4 bases of the junction unmatched. CDR1 ENHRY and CDR2 SYGVKD come from the germline V gene. CDR3 residues: CAIREGTGYEQYF. DNA of the CDR3: TGTGCCATCAGAGAGGGGACAGGGTACGAGCAGTACTTC.

The J gene is TRBJ2-3, the V gene TRBV19; D gene unclear. Trimming pared 7 bases from V and 0 bases from J, leaving 14 bases between. Germline values: CDR1 LNHDA, CDR2 SQIVND (reference sequence). This CDR3 contains 15 residues. CDR3 protein: CASTPGSSSTDTQYF. The DNA of the CDR3 is TGTGCCAGTACCCCTGGCAGTTCTAGCACAGATACGCAGTATTTT.

The chain combines TRBV19 with TRBJ2-2, with TRBD2 as a possible D gene (6 bases). In germline, CDR1 is LNHDA, CDR2 SQIVND (reference sequence). V lost 6 bases to trimming and J lost 6 bases, with 8 bases between them. The CDR3 runs 12 residues. The DNA for the CDR3 is TGTGCCAGTAGGTGGGGGGCCGGGGAGCTGTTTTTT. Its protein is CASRWGAGELFF. The variable domain in full, completed from reference TRBV19 and TRBJ2-2, reads DGGITQSPKYLFRKEGQNVTLSCEQNLNHDAMYWYRQDPGQGLRLIYYSQIVNDFQKGDIAEGYSVSREKKESFPLTVTSAQKNPTAFYLCASRWGAGELFFGEGSRLTVL.

The DNA of the CDR3 is TGTGCCAGTAGTATACTTCCCAGGGACACTGAAGCTTTCTTT. Protein product: CASSILPRDTEAFF. The chain joins TRBV19 to TRBJ1-1; perhaps TRBD1 as D (5 bases). The CDR3 runs 14 residues. Germline CDR1 and CDR2: LNHDA and SQIVND (reference sequence). Deletions cut 2 bases from V and 3 bases from J, with 10 bases between.

This clone occurred once. The chain has TRBV18 and TRBJ2-7, with D perhaps matching TRBD2 (6 bases). V gave up 3 bases and J gave up 1 base, with 7 bases separating them. There are 13 residues in the CDR3. Germline lookup yields CDR1 KGHSH and CDR2 LQKENI. The CDR3 here is CASSPGGSYEQYF. DNA for the CDR3: TGTGCCAGCTCACCGGGGGGTTCCTACGAGCAGTACTTC. Using reference TRBV18 and TRBJ2-7 for the parts outside the CDR3, the full variable domain is NAGVMQNPRHLVRRRGQEARLRCSPMKGHSHVYWYRQLPEEGLKFMVYLQKENIIDESGMPKERFSAEFPKEGPSILRIQQVVRGDSAAYFCASSPGGSYEQYFGPGTRLTVT.

The rearrangement uses TRBV4-3 and TRBJ2-3, with 8 bases identical to TRBD2. Trimming at V came to 1 base and at J to 0 bases, leaving 18 bases not matched to a gene. Germline CDR1 LGHNA, CDR2 YSLEER. This CDR3 comprises 21 residues. The CDR3 reads CASSQALYLAGLISSTDTQYF. The CDR3 DNA follows: TGCGCCAGCAGCCAAGCGTTGTATCTAGCGGGCCTAATTTCTAGCACAGATACGCAGTATTTT.

In nucleotides, the CDR3 is TGTGCCAGCAGCGTGGGAGGACAGCCACACACTGAAGCTTTCTTT. Translating it yields CASSVGGQPHTEAFF. V is TRBV5-6 and J is TRBJ1-1; D perhaps matches TRBD1 (6 bases). V lost 4 bases and J 3 bases, leaving 16 bases between the germline ends. This CDR3 comprises 15 residues. CDR1 and CDR2 from the germline V gene are SGHDT and YYEEEE.